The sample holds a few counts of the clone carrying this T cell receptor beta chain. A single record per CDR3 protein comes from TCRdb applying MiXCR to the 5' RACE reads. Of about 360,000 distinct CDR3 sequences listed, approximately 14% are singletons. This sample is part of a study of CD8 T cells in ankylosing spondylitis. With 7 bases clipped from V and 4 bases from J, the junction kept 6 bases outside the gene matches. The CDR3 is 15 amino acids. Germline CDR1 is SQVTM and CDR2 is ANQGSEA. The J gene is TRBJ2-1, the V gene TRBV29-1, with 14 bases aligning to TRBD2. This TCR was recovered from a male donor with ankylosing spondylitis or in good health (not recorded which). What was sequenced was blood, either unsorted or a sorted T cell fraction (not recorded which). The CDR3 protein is CSAWTSGGLYNEQFF. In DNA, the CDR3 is TGCAGCGCTTGGACTAGCGGGGGGTTATACAATGAGCAGTTCTTC.